The 4 T cell receptor beta chains in this list originate from one sample, sequenced in a study of shared T cell receptors in the human thymus. The table came from immunoSEQ multiplex PCR; TCRdb's copy has only in-frame clones and leaves some out. The sample contains 540,000 or so clones, about four fifths of which appear only once. The same data also contributed to another study, on human thymus T cells.

Input material: thymocytes. These TCRs come from a boy less than two years old with a congenital heart defect.

The genes are TRBV14 and TRBJ2-7; 15 bases line up with TRBD2. Losses at the gene ends were 5 bases for V and 4 bases for J; bases not matched to a gene: 3. The CDR3 sequence is 15 residues long. Germline CDR1 is SGHDN and CDR2 is FVKESK. The chain's CDR3 is CASSKGLAGGYEQYF. In nucleotides, the CDR3 is TGTGCCAGCAGCAAGGGACTAGCGGGGGGTTACGAGCAGTACTTC.

A few counts support this clone. This chain connects TRBV2 to TRBJ1-5; D possibly corresponds to TRBD1 (6 bases). The CDR3 has 15 residues. Trimming shortened V by 8 bases and J by 2 bases, and 16 bases separated the two germline ends. Germline CDR1 reads SNHLY; CDR2 reads FYNNEI. The chain's CDR3 is CASRPTGIGNQPQHF. CDR3 in DNA: TGTGCCAGCCGTCCCACAGGGATCGGCAATCAGCCCCAGCATTTT.

The chain couples TRBV12-5 to TRBJ2-3; D is perhaps TRBD2 (6 bases). Germline values: CDR1 LGHNT, CDR2 FRNRAP. The CDR3 loop spans 15 amino acids. Trimming cost V 2 bases and J 0 bases, with 9 bases left between them. This CDR3 is CASGLRRDSTDTQYF. The CDR3 DNA is TGTGCTAGTGGTTTGCGGCGGGACAGCACAGATACGCAGTATTTT.

J is TRBJ2-3 and V is TRBV4-2; D ambiguous. This CDR3 spans 12 amino acids. Germline V gives CDR1 LGHNA, CDR2 YNFKEQ. Deletions cut 5 bases from V and 6 bases from J, with 9 bases between. The CDR3 DNA is TGTGCCAGCAGCAGTCTAATGGATACGCAGTATTTT. This sequence encodes CASSSLMDTQYF.